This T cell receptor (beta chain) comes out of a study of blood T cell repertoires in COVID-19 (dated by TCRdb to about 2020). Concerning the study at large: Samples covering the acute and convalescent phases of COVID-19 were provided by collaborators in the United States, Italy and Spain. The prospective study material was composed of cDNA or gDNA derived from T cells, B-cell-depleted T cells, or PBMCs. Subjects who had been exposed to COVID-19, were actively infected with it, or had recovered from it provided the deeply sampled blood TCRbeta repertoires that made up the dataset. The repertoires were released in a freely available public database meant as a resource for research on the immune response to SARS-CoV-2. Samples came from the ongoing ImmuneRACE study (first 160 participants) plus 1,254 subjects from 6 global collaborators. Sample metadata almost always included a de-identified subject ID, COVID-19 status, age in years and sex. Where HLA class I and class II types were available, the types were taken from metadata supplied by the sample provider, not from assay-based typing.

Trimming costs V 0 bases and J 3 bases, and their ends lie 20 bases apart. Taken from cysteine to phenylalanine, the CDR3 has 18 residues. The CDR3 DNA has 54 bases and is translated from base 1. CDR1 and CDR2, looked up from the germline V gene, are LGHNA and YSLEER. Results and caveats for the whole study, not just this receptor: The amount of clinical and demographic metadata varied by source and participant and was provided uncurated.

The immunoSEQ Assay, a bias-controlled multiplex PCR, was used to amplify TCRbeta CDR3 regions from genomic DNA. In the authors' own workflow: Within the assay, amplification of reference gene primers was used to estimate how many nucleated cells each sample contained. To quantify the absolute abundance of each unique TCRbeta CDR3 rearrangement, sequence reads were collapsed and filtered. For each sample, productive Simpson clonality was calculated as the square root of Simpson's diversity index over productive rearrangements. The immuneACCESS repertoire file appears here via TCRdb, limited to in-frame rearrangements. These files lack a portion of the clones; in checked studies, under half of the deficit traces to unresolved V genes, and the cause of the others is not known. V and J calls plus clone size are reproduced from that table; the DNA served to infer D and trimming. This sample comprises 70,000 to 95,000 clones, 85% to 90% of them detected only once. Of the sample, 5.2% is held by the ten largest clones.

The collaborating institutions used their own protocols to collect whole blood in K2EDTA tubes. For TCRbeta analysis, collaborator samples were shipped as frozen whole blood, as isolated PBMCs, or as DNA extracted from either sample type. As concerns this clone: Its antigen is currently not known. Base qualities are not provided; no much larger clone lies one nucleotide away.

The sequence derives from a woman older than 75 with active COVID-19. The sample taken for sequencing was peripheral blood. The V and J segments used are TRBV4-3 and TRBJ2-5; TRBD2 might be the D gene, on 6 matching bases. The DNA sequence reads TGCGCCAGCAGCCAAGATATGAGCGGTTTGGGGGGTAAAGAGACCCAGTACTTC. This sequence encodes CASSQDMSGLGGKETQYF.